One and the same sample provided the 9 T cell receptor beta chains below, sequenced in a study of shared clonotypes between healthy human individuals. Some clones are missing from TCRdb's copy, which holds only in-frame ones; the method was immunoSEQ multiplex PCR. The sample includes 2,100,000 or so clones, approximately 95% of them seen just once. The sequenced material came from naive CD4+ T cells sorted from blood. Sample subset: CD45RA+ positively selected. These receptors came from a man younger than 35 in good health.

The chain couples TRBV4-2 to TRBJ2-5; tentatively, D is TRBD2 (6 bases). Germline V gene lookup returns CDR1 LGHNA and CDR2 YNFKEQ. This CDR3 spans 14 amino acids. Trimming took off 1 base at V and 9 bases at J, with 15 bases between the two ends. CDR3 DNA sequence: TGTGCCAGCAGCCAAGTCACTTCACGCGGGGCCCAGTACTTC. Its protein is CASSQVTSRGAQYF.

Points on this clone: The identical CDR3 is also encoded by other nucleotide sequences in the sample. This chain connects TRBV2 to TRBJ2-2; 8 bases fit TRBD2. With V trimmed by 4 bases and J by 2 bases, 3 bases remained unmatched. Germline assignment: CDR1 SNHLY and CDR2 FYNNEI. The CDR3 has 15 amino acids. The DNA of the CDR3 is TGTGCCAGCAGTGCGGCGGGAGGCAACACCGGGGAGCTGTTTTTT. It codes for CASSAAGGNTGELFF. The entire variable domain, with the rest obtained from reference TRBV2 and TRBJ2-2, is as follows: EPEVTQTPSHQVTQMGQEVILRCVPISNHLYFYWYRQILGQKVEFLVSFYNNEISEKSEIFDDQFSVERPDGSNFTLKIRSTKLEDSAMYFCASSAAGGNTGELFFGEGSRLTVL.

The chain joins TRBV28 to TRBJ1-5; 8 nucleotides agree with TRBD1. The V and J ends lost 5 bases and 6 bases, in that order; junction bases with no gene match: 9. The CDR3 contains 15 residues. Per germline, CDR1 MDHEN and CDR2 SYDVKM. The CDR3 sequence is CASSLTGAPAQPQHF. CDR3 sequence (DNA): TGTGCCAGCAGTCTGACAGGGGCCCCCGCTCAGCCCCAGCATTTT.

This clone was detected only once. The chain has TRBV27 and TRBJ1-1; D may be TRBD1 (5 bases). This CDR3 spans 15 amino acids. Trimming shortened V by 3 bases and J by 0 bases, and 11 bases separated the two germline ends. Germline V CDR1 and CDR2: MNHEY, SMNVEV (reference sequence). The CDR3 spells CASSFSGTMNTEAFF. The CDR3 region has the DNA TGTGCCAGCAGTTTTTCCGGGACGATGAACACTGAAGCTTTCTTT.

Remarks on this clone: Other DNA sequences from this sample encode an identical CDR3 as well. The DNA of the CDR3 is TGTGCCAGCCGCGGGGACTCTGGAACCGGGGAGCTGTTTTTT. It translates to CASRGDSGTGELFF. The gene calls are TRBV2 and TRBJ2-2; TRBD2 might be the D (6 bases). V gave up 8 bases and J gave up 5 bases, with 15 bases separating them. The germline V gene encodes CDR1 SNHLY and CDR2 FYNNEI. This CDR3 contains 14 residues.

The DNA for the CDR3 is TGCAGCGCCAAGAAGGGGACGGGTTACAATGAGCAGTTCTTC. Residues: CSAKKGTGYNEQFF. V is TRBV29-1 and J is TRBJ2-1, with D tentatively TRBD1 or TRBD2 (5 bases each). Germline V CDR1 and CDR2: SQVTM, ANQGSEA. The CDR3 loop spans 14 amino acids. The V end lost 7 bases, the J end lost 4 bases, and 17 bases lay between the germline ends.

V is TRBV5-4 and J is TRBJ2-7, with 8 bases identical to TRBD1. The V gene's germline CDR1 is SGHNT and CDR2 YYREEE (reference sequence). The CDR3 is 16 amino acids. J was trimmed by 5 bases and V by 4 bases; bases with no gene match: 14. The DNA of the CDR3 is TGTGCCAGCAGCCAACGACTGACAGGGGTCAGCAACGAGCAGTACTTC. It specifies CASSQRLTGVSNEQYF. Using reference TRBV5-4 and TRBJ2-7 for the parts outside the CDR3, the full variable domain is ETGVTQSPTHLIKTRGQQVTLRCSSQSGHNTVSWYQQALGQGPQFIFQYYREEENGRGNFPPRFSGLQFPNYSSELNVNALELDDSALYLCASSQRLTGVSNEQYFGPGTRLTVT.

This clone was counted a single time. The chain couples TRBV29-1 to TRBJ1-2; D is possibly TRBD1 (6 bases). Germline CDR1 reads SQVTM; CDR2 reads ANQGSEA. V gave up 3 bases and J gave up 5 bases, with 19 bases separating them. The CDR3 totals 15 residues. DNA of the CDR3: TGCAGCGTTGACTATCCCGTGGGGGCAAAGTATGGCTACACCTTC. Translating gives CSVDYPVGAKYGYTF.

This clone appeared once. The V and J genes are TRBV6-6 and TRBJ1-5; possible D gene TRBD1, 5 bases. The CDR3 spans 14 residues. Germline V gene lookup returns CDR1 MNHNY and CDR2 SVGAGI (reference sequence). Trimming stripped 4 bases from V and 1 base from J, with 8 bases between. Here the CDR3 DNA reads TGTGCCAGCAGTTGGGGCGGAAGCAATCAGCCCCAGCATTTT. Translating gives CASSWGGSNQPQHF.